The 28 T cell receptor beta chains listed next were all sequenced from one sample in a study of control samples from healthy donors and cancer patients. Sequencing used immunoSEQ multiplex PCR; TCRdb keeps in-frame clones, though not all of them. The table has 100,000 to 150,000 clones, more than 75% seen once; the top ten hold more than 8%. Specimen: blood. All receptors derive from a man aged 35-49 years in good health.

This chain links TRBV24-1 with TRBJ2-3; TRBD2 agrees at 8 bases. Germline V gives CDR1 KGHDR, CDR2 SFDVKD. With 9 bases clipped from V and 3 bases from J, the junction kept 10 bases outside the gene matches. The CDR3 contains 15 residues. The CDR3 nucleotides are TGTGCCACCTCCCGGGGGGGGGCTTATACAGATACGCAGTATTTT. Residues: CATSRGGAYTDTQYF.

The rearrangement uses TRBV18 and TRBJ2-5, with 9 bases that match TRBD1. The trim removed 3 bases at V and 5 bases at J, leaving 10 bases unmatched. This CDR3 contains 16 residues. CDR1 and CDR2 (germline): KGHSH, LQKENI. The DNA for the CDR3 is TGTGCCAGCTCACCTGGGGACAGGGCGCTCAGGGAGACCCAGTACTTC. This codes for CASSPGDRALRETQYF. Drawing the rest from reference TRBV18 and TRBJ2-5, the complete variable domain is NAGVMQNPRHLVRRRGQEARLRCSPMKGHSHVYWYRQLPEEGLKFMVYLQKENIIDESGMPKERFSAEFPKEGPSILRIQQVVRGDSAAYFCASSPGDRALRETQYFGPGTRLLVL.

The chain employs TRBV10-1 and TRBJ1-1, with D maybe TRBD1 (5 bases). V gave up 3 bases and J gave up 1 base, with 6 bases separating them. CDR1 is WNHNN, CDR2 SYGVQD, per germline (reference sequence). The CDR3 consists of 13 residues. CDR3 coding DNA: TGCGCCAGCAGTGACGGGGGGAACACTGAAGCTTTCTTT. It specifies CASSDGGNTEAFF.

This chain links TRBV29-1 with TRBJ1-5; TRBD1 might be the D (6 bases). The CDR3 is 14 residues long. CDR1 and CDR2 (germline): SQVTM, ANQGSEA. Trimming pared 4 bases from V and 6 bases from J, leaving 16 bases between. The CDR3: CSVVTGYGGQPQHF. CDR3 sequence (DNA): TGCAGCGTTGTTACAGGGTATGGGGGTCAGCCCCAGCATTTT.

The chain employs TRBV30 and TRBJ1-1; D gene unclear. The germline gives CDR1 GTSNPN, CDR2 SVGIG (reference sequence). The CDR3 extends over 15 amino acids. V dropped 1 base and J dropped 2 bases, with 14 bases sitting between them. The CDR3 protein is CAWSDAGFANTEAFF. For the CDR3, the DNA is TGTGCCTGGAGTGACGCGGGATTCGCTAACACTGAAGCTTTCTTT.

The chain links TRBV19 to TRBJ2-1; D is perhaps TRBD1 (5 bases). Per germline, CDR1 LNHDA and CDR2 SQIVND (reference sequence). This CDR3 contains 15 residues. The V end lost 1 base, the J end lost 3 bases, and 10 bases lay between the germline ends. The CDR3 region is CASSIARVVYNEQFF. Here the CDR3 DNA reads TGTGCCAGTAGTATAGCCAGGGTGGTCTACAATGAGCAGTTCTTC.

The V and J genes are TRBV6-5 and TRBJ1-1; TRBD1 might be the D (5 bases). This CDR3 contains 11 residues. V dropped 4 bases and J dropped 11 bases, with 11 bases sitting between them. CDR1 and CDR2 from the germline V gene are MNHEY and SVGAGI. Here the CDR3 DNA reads TGTGCCAGCAGTTCCCTGGGGGGGGCTTTCTTT. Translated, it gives CASSSLGGAFF.

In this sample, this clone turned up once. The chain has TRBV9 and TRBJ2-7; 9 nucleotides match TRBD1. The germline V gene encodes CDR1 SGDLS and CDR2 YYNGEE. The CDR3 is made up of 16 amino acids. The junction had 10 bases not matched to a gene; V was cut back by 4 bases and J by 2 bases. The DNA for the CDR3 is TGTGCCAGCAGCACAAGTTCCGGGACAGGGACCTACGAGCAGTACTTC. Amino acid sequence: CASSTSSGTGTYEQYF.

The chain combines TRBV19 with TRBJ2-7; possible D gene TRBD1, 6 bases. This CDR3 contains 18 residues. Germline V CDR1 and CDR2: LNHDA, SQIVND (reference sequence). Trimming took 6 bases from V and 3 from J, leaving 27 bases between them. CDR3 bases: TGTGCCAGTAGCCTCTATCCCCCCAGGGGTGGGCCAATCTACGAGCAGTACTTC. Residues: CASSLYPPRGGPIYEQYF.

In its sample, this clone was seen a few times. The CDR3 reads CASSVVPADSGNTIYF. The CDR3 nucleotides read TGTGCCAGCAGCGTAGTCCCCGCAGACTCTGGAAACACCATATATTTT. V is TRBV9 and J is TRBJ1-3; D is uncertain. Per the germline V gene, CDR1 is SGDLS and CDR2 is YYNGEE. CDR3 length equals 16 residues. The V end lost 0 bases, the J end lost 0 bases, and 10 bases lay between the germline ends. The entire variable domain, with the rest obtained from reference TRBV9 and TRBJ1-3, is as follows: DSGVTQTPKHLITATGQRVTLRCSPRSGDLSVYWYQQSLDQGLQFLIQYYNGEERAKGNILERFSAQQFPDLHSELNLSSLELGDSALYFCASSVVPADSGNTIYFGEGSWLTVV.

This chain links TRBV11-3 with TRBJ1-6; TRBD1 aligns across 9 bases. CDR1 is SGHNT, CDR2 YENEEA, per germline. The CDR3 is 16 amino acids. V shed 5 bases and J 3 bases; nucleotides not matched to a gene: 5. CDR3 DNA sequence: TGTGCCAGCAGCGGGACAGGGAAGGGCTATAATTCACCCCTCCACTTT. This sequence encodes CASSGTGKGYNSPLHF.

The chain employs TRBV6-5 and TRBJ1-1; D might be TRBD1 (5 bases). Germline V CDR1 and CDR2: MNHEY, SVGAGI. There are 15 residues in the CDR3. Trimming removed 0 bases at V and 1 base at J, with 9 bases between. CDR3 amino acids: CASSYSSGRNTEAFF. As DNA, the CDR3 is TGTGCCAGCAGTTACTCGTCGGGACGGAACACTGAAGCTTTCTTT.

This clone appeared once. Here the CDR3 DNA reads TGTGCCAGCAGTTTTGCGGGGGACAATGAGCAGTTCTTC. This codes for CASSFAGDNEQFF. The V and J genes are TRBV12-3 or TRBV12-4 and TRBJ2-1, with 7 bases that match TRBD2. This CDR3 is built from 13 residues. After removal of 3 bases from V and 5 bases from J, the junction contained 1 base not matched to a gene.

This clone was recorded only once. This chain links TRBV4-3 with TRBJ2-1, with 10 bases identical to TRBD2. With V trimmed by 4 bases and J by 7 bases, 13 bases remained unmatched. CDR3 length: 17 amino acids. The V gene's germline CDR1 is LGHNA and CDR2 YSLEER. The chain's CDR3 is CASSRLEAGGPDNEQFF. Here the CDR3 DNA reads TGCGCCAGCAGCCGGCTGGAAGCGGGGGGGCCTGATAATGAGCAGTTCTTC.

The CDR3 nucleotides read TGTGCCAGCAGTAACGCAATCCTAGCGGGGGACACAGATACGCAGTATTTT. Encoded protein: CASSNAILAGDTDTQYF. The V and J genes are TRBV2 and TRBJ2-3; 10 bases map to TRBD2. The CDR3 is made up of 17 amino acids. Germline lookup yields CDR1 SNHLY and CDR2 FYNNEI. V gave up 5 bases and J gave up 2 bases; unmatched junction bases: 10. The full variable domain, with the rest looked up from reference TRBV2 and TRBJ2-3, is EPEVTQTPSHQVTQMGQEVILRCVPISNHLYFYWYRQILGQKVEFLVSFYNNEISEKSEIFDDQFSVERPDGSNFTLKIRSTKLEDSAMYFCASSNAILAGDTDTQYFGPGTRLTVL.

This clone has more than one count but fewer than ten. CDR3 in amino acids: CASRFLGGNTIYF. The DNA for the CDR3 is TGTGCCAGCAGGTTCTTGGGGGGAAACACCATATATTTT. The gene calls are TRBV6-5 and TRBJ1-3; D is unclear. From germline, CDR1 is MNHEY and CDR2 SVGAGI. The V end was cut by 6 bases, the J end by 4 bases, with 10 bases between. CDR3 length: 13 residues.

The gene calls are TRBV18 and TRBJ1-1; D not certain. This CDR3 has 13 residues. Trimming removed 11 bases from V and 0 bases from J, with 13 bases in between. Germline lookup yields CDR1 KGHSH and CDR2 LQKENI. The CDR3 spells CASRVGLNTEAFF. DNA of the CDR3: TGTGCCTCGAGAGTAGGATTGAACACTGAAGCTTTCTTT.

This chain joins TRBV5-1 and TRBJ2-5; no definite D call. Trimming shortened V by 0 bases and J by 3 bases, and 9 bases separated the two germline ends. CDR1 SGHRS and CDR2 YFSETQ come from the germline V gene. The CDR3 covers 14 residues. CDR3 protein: CASSLAVTEETQYF. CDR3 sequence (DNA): TGCGCCAGCAGCTTGGCGGTAACGGAAGAGACCCAGTACTTC.

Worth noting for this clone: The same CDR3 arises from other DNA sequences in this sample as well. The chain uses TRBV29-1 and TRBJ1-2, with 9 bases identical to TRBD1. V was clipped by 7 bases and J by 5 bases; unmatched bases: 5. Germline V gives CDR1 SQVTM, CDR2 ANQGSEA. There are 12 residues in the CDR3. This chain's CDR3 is CSAGGQGYGYTF. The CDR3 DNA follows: TGCAGCGCAGGCGGACAGGGGTATGGCTACACCTTC.

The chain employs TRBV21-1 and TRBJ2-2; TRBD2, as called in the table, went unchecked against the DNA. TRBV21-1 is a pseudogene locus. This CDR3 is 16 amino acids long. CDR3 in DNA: TGTGCCAGCAGGGATCGACGAGAGCAGCGCGACTGGGGAGCTGTTTTT. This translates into CASRDRREQRDWGAVF.

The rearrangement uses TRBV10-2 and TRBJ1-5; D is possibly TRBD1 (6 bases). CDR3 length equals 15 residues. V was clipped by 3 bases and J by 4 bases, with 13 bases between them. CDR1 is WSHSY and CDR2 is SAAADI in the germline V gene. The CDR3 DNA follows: TGCGCCAGCAGTGAAGCCGGGACAACTAATCAGCCCCAGCATTTT. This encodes CASSEAGTTNQPQHF.

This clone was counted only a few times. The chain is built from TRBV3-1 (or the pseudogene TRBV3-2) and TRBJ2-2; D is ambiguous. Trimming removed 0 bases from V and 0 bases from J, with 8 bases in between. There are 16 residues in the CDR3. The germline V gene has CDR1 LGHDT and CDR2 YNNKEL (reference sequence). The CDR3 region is CASSQEGQANTGELFF. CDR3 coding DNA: TGTGCCAGCAGCCAAGAAGGGCAGGCGAACACCGGGGAGCTGTTTTTT.

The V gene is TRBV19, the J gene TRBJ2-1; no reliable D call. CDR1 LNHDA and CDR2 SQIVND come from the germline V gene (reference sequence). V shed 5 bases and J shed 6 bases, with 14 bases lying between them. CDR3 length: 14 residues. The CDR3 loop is CASSDQTKRNEQFF. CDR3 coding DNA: TGTGCCAGTAGTGACCAAACTAAGCGCAATGAGCAGTTCTTC.

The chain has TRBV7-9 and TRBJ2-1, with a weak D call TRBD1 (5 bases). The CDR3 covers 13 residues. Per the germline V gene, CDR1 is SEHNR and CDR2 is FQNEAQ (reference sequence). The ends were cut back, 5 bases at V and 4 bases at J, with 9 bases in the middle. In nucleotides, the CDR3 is TGTGCCAGCAGCACCACAGGTTACAATGAGCAGTTCTTC. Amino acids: CASSTTGYNEQFF. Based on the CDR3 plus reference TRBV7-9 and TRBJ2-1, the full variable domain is DTGVSQNPRHKITKRGQNVTFRCDPISEHNRLYWYRQTLGQGPEFLTYFQNEAQLEKSRLLSDRFSAERPKGSFSTLEIQRTEQGDSAMYLCASSTTGYNEQFFGPGTRLTVL.

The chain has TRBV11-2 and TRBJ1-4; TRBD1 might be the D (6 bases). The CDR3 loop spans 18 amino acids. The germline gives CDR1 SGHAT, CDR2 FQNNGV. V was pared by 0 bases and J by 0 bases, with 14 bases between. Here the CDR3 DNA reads TGTGCCAGCAGCTTAGATCCCCGCAAGGGGGCAACTAATGAAAAACTGTTTTTT. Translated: CASSLDPRKGATNEKLFF.

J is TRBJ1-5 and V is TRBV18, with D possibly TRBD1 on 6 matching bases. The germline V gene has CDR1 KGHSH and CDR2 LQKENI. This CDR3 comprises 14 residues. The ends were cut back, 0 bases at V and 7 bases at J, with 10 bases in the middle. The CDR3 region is CASSPPQGNQPQHF. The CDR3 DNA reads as TGTGCCAGCTCACCACCCCAGGGGAACCAGCCCCAGCATTTT.

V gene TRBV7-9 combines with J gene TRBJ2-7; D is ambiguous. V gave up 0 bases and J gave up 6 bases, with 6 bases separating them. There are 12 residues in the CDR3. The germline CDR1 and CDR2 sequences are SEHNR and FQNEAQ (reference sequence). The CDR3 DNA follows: TGTGCCAGCAGCTTAGCAGGAAGCGAGCAGTACTTC. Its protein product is CASSLAGSEQYF.

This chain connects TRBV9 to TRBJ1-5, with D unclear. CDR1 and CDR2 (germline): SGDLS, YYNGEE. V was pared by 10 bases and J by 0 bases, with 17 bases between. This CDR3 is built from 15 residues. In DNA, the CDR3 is TGTGCCCCTCCGGGGAACCGGCCTAGCAATCAGCCCCAGCATTTT. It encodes CAPPGNRPSNQPQHF.